This TCR beta chain was retrieved from a study of blood T cells in healthy people across ages. Then a second PCR, running roughly 7 to 11 cycles, was carried out with a sample-barcoded 5' primer and a J-beta primer mix. TCRdb called the 5' RACE reads again in MiXCR, with one record for every CDR3 protein. In the table there are over 1.5 million distinct CDR3 sequences, about 49% of which are singletons. Germline V gene data show CDR1 as MNHEY and CDR2 as SMNVEV (reference sequence). With 5 bases removed from V and 0 bases from J, the gap between germline ends came to 14 bases. The length of the CDR3 is 16 residues. Each donor had 7.5 to 10 milliliters of peripheral blood drawn. Per-sample yields of isolated PBMCs were at least 6.5 million.

The chain employs TRBV27 and TRBJ2-1; TRBD2 might be the D (6 bases). The sequence came from a woman between 35 and 50 years old in good health. The sample consisted of blood. The CDR3 DNA is TGTGCCAGCAGTCCCTGGGACTTTAGCTCCTACAATGAGCAGTTCTTC. This codes for CASSPWDFSSYNEQFF.